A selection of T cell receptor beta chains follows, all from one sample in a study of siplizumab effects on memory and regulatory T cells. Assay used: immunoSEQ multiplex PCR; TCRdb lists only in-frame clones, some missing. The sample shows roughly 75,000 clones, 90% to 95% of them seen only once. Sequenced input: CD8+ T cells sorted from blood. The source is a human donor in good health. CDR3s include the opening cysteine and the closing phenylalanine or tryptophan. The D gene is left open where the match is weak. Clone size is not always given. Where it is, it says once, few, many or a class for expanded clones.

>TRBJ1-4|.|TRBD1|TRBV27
TGTGCCAGCAGTGCCCCCGGGACAGGCAATGAAAAACTGTTTTTT
CASSAPGTGNEKLFF
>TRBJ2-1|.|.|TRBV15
TGTGCCACCTATGGGCCTAGCCTTACCGGAAATGAGCAGTTCTTC
CATYGPSLTGNEQFF
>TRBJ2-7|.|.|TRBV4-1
TGCGCCAGCAGCCAAGGAGCCACCTCCTACGAGCAGTACTTC
CASSQGATSYEQYF
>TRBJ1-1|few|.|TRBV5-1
TGCGCCAGCAGCTTGGAGGGAACTGAAGCTTTCTTT
CASSLEGTEAFF
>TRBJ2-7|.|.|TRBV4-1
TGCGCCAGCAGCCAAGAACCGGGCGCGACCTACGAGCAGTACTTC
CASSQEPGATYEQYF
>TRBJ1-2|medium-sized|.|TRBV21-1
TGTGCCAGCAGCAAAGTGTCCGCGTACCCCTATGGCTACACCTTC
CASSKVSAYPYGYTF
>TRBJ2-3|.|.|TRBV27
TGTGCCAGCAGCCCTTTAATTACTAGCACAGATACGCAGTATTTT
CASSPLITSTDTQYF
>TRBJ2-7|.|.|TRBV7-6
TGTGCCAGCAGCCCTGGGGACCGTTCCACCTACGAGCAGTACTTC
CASSPGDRSTYEQYF
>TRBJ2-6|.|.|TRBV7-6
TGTGCCAGCAGCTTAAGTTTTGGGGCCAACGTCCTGACTTTC
CASSLSFGANVLTF
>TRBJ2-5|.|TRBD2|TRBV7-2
TGTGCCAGCAGCTTAGAGCGGGGCCAAGAGACCCAGTACTTC
CASSLERGQETQYF
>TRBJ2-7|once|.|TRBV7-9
TGTGCCAGCAGCTTAGGGACGTGGAGCTCCTACGAGCAGTACTTC
CASSLGTWSSYEQYF
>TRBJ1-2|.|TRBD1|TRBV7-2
TGTGCCAGCACCGACAGGGAATATGGCTACACCTTC
CASTDREYGYTF
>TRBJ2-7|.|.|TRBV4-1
TGCGCCAGCAGCCAAGGTGCTGGGACCTACGAGCAGTACTTC
CASSQGAGTYEQYF
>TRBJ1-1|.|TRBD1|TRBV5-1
TGCGCCAGCAGCCCGGACAGGGGGGATACTGAAGCTTTCTTT
CASSPDRGDTEAFF
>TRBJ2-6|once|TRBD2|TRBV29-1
TGCAGCGTTGAGGCGGGGGGACCTTTGGGGTCTGGGGCCAACGTCCTGACTTTC
CSVEAGGPLGSGANVLTF
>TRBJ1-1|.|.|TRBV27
TGTGCCAGCAGTTGGCAGTTGAACACTGAAGCTTTCTTT
CASSWQLNTEAFF
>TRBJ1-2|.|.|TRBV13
TGTGCCAGCAGCTTCCCCGGTAACTATGGCTACACCTTC
CASSFPGNYGYTF
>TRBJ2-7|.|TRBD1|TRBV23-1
TGCGAAAGGGCCCGGGACAGAATCTACGAGCAGTACTTC
CERARDRIYEQYF
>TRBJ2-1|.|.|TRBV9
TGTGCCAGCAGCATCACCCCCGGGGATGAGCAGTTCTTC
CASSITPGDEQFF
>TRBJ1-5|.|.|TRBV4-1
TGCGCCAGCAGCCCGTACTCGGGGGCAGAGAGCAATCAGCCCCAGCATTTT
CASSPYSGAESNQPQHF
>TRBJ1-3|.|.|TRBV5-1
TGCGCCAGCAACCTCGGGGGGGCGACTGGAAACACCATATATTTT
CASNLGGATGNTIYF
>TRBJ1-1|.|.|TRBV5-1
TGCGCCAGCAGATTCCGACCGGGACCCCTTTTGAACACTGAAGCTTTCTTT
CASRFRPGPLLNTEAFF
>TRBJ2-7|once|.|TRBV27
TGTGCCAGCAGTCTTGGTTTGAGTTACGAGCAGTACTTC
CASSLGLSYEQYF
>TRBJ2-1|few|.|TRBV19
TGTGCCAGTAGTATTCTCGAACCCCGAGGAGCCTCCTACAATGAGCAGTTCTTC
CASSILEPRGASYNEQFF
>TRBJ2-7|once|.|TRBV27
TGTGCCAGCAGTTTATCGTCAGGGGCCTACGAGCAGTACTTC
CASSLSSGAYEQYF
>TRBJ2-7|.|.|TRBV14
TGTGCCAGCAGCCGGGACCTCTTTACCGAGCAGTACTTC
CASSRDLFTEQYF
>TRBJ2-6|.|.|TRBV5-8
TGTGCCAGCAGCCTGGACTGGTCGGGAGGGGCCAACGTCCTGACTTTC
CASSLDWSGGANVLTF
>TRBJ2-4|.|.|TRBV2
TGTGCCAGCAGTGAAATGATAGGGGCGACTTCCAAAAACATTCAGTACTTC
CASSEMIGATSKNIQYF
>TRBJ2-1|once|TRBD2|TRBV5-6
TGTGCCAGCAGCAAAGGCGCGGGGGGCACCTACAATGAGCAGTTCTTC
CASSKGAGGTYNEQFF
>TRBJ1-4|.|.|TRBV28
TGTGCCAGCATCGAAACGACCGGGACATCGAATGAAAAACTGTTTTTT
CASIETTGTSNEKLFF
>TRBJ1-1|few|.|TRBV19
TGTGCCAGTAGTATCGGAAACACTGAAGCTTTCTTT
CASSIGNTEAFF
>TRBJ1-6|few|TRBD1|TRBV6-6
TGTGCCAGCAATCCGGGACAGGGGTTAAATTCACCCCTCCACTTT
CASNPGQGLNSPLHF
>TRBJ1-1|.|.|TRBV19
TGTGCCAGTACCGACCAAGGGGTCGAAGCTTTCTTT
CASTDQGVEAFF
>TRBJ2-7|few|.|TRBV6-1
TGTGCCAGCAGTGTTAGCTCCTACGAGCAGTACTTC
CASSVSSYEQYF
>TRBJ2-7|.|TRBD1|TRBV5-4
TGTGCCAGCAGCTTCTCGGGGACAGGGGTCTACGAGCAGTACTTC
CASSFSGTGVYEQYF
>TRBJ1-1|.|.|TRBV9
TGTGCCAGCAGCCTCGGGACCATGAACACTGAAGCTTTCTTT
CASSLGTMNTEAFF
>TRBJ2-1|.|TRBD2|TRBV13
TGTGCCAGCAGCTCCGTTGGGCGGGGGGTATACAATGAGCAGTTCTTC
CASSSVGRGVYNEQFF
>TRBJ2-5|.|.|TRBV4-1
TGCGCATCATTCCATTCGGGGCTCCCTAGTTGGACATACTCCCAAGAGACCCAGTACTTC
CASFHSGLPSWTYSQETQYF
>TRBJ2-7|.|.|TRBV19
TGTGCCAGTAGTATCCGAGGAGCTTTCTACGAGCAGTACTTC
CASSIRGAFYEQYF
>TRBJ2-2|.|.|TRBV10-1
TGCGCCAGCAGTTTAGGCACCGGGGAGCTGTTTTTT
CASSLGTGELFF
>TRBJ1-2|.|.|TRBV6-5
TGTGCCAGTCGTTATGGGGAATACAGCGGCTATGGCTACACCTTC
CASRYGEYSGYGYTF
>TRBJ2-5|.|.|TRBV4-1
TGCGCCAGCAGCCAAGGCGGGCAGGGGCCGTACTTC
CASSQGGQGPYF
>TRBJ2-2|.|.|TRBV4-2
TGTGCCAGCAGCCAAGGTTGGGACACCGGGGAGCTGTTTTTT
CASSQGWDTGELFF
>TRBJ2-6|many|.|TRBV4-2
TGTGCCAGCAGCCAAATAGAGACAGCCTCTGGGGCCAACGTCCTGACTTTC
CASSQIETASGANVLTF
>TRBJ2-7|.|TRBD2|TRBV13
TGTGCCAGCAAGGGACTAGCGGGGACCTACGAGCAGTACTTC
CASKGLAGTYEQYF